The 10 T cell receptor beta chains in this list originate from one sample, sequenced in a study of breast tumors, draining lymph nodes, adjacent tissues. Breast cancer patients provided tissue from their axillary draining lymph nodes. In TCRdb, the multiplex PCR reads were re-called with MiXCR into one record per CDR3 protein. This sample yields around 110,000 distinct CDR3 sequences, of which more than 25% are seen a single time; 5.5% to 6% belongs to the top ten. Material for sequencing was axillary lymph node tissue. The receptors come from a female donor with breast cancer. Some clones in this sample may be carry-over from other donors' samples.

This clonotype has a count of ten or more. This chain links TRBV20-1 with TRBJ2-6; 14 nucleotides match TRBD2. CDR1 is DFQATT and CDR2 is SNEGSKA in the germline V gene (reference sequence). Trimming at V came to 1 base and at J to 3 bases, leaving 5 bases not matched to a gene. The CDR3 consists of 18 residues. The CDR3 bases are TGCAGTGCTAGAGGACTAGCGGGAGGGCCGGATGGGGCCAACGTCCTGACTTTC. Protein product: CSARGLAGGPDGANVLTF.

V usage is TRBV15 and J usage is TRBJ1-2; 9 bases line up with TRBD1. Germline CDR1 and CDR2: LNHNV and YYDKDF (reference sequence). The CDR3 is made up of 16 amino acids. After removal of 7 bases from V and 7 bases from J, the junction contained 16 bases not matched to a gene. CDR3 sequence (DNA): TGTGCCACCATAGCATCCCCGGGACAGGGTAGAGCTGGCTACACCTTC. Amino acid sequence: CATIASPGQGRAGYTF.

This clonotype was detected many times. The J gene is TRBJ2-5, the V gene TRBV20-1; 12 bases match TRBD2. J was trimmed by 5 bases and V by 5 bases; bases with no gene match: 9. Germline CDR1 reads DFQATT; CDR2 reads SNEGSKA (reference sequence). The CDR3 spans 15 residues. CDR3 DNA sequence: TGCAGTGCTCACTCTACTAGCGGGGGGTGGGAGACCCAGTACTTC. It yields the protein CSAHSTSGGWETQYF.

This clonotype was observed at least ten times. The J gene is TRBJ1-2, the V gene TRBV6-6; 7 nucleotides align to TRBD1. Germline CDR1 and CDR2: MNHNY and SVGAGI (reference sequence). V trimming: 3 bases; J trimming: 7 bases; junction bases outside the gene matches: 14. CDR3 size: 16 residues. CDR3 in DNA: TGTGCCAGCAGTTATATGACGACGGGACAGTTGATTGGCTACACCTTC. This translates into CASSYMTTGQLIGYTF.

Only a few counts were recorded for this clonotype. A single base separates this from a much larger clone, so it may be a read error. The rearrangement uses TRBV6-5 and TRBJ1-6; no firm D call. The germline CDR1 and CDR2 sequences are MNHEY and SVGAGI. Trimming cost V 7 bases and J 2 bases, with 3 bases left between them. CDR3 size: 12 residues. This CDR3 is CASTPYNSPLHF. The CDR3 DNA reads TGTGCCAGCACCCCCTATAATTCACCCCTCCACTTT.

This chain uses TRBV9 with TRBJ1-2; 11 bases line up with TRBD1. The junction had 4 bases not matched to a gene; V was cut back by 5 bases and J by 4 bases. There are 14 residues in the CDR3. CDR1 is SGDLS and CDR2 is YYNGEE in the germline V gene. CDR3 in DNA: TGTGCCAGCAGTGGACAGGGGGCGAGCTATGGCTACACCTTC. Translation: CASSGQGASYGYTF.

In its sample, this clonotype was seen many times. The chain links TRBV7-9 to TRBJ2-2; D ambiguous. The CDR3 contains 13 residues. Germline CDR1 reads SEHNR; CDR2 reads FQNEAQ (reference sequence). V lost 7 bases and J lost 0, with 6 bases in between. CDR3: CASTPANTGELFF. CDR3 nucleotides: TGTGCCAGCACCCCCGCGAACACCGGGGAGCTGTTTTTT. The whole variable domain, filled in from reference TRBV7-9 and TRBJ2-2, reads DTGVSQNPRHKITKRGQNVTFRCDPISEHNRLYWYRQTLGQGPEFLTYFQNEAQLEKSRLLSDRFSAERPKGSFSTLEIQRTEQGDSAMYLCASTPANTGELFFGEGSRLTVL.

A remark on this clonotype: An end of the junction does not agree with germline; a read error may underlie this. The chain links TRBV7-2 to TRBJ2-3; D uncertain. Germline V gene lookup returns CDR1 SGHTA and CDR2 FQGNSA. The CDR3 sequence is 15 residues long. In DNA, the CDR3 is TGCGCCAGCAGCTTACGAAGCGACGGCACAGATACGCAGTATTTT. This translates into CASSLRSDGTDTQYF.

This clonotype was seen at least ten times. The CDR3 region is CASSLQGRFSGNTIYF. The CDR3 DNA reads as TGTGCCAGCAGCTTACAGGGACGGTTCTCTGGAAACACCATATATTTT. This chain links TRBV7-9 with TRBJ1-3; TRBD1 is a possible D gene (5 bases). Trimming pared 2 bases from V and 0 bases from J, leaving 11 bases between. The germline CDR1 and CDR2 sequences are SEHNR and FQNEAQ (reference sequence). The CDR3 runs to 16 residues.

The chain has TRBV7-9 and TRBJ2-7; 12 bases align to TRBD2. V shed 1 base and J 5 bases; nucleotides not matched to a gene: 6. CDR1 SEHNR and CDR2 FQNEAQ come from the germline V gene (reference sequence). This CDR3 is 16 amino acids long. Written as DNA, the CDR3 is TGTGCCAGCAGCTTAGTGAGCCTAGCGGGAGGGAACGAGCAGTACTTC. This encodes CASSLVSLAGGNEQYF.